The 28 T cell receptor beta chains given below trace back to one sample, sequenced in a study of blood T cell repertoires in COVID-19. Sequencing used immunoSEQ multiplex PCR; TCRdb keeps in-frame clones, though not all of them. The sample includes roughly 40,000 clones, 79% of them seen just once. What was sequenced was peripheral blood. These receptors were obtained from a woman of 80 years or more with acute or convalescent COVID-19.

This CDR3 reads CASSRKRDRLMNTEAFF. CDR3 in DNA: TGTGCCAGCAGCCGAAAAAGGGACAGACTAATGAACACTGAAGCTTTCTTT. The chain recombines TRBV6-6 with TRBJ1-1; 7 nucleotides align to TRBD1. The CDR3 totals 17 residues. Germline trimming cut 6 bases from V and 0 bases from J; bases unmatched to any gene: 13. From germline, CDR1 is MNHNY and CDR2 SVGAGI (reference sequence).

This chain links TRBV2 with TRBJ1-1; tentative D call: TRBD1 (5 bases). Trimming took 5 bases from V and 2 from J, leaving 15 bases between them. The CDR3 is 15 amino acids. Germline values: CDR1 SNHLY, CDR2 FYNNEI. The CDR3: CASSLTGDFNTEAFF. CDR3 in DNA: TGTGCCAGCAGTCTTACAGGAGATTTTAACACTGAAGCTTTCTTT.

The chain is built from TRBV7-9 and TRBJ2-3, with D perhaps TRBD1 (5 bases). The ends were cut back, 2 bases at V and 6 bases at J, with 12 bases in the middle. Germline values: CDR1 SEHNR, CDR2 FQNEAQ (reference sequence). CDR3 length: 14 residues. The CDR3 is CASSLNQGGDTQYF. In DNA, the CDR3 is TGTGCCAGCAGCTTAAACCAGGGTGGGGATACGCAGTATTTT.

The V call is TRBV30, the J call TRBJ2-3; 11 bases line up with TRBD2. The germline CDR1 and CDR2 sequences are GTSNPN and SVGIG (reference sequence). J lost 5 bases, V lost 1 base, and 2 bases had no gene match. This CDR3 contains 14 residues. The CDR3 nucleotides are TGTGCCTGGAGTGATGGACTAGCGGGAGATACGCAGTATTTT. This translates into CAWSDGLAGDTQYF.

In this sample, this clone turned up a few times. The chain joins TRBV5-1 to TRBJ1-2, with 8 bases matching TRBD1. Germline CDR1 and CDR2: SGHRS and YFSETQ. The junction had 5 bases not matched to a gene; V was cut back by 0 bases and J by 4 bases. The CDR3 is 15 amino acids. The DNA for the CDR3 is TGCGCCAGCAGCTTGGTCCAGGGGGCAGGCTATGGCTACACCTTC. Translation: CASSLVQGAGYGYTF.

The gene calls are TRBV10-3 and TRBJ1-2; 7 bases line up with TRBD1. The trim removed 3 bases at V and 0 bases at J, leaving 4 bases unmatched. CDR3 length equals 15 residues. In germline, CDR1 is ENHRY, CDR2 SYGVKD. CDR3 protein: CAISDSGTANYGYTF. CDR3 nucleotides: TGTGCCATCAGTGACTCTGGGACAGCTAACTATGGCTACACCTTC.

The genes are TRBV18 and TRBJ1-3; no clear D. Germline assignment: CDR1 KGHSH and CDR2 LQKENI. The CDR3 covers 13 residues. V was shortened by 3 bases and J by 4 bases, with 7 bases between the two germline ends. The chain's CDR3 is CASSPTEGNTIYF. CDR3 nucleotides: TGTGCCAGCTCACCCACCGAGGGAAACACCATATATTTT.

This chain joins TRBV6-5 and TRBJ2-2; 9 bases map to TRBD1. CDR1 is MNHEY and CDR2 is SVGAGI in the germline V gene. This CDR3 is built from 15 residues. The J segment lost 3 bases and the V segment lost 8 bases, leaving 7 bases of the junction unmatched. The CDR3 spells CASSRDRVYTGELFF. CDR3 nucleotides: TGTGCCAGCTCACGGGACAGGGTTTACACCGGGGAGCTGTTTTTT.

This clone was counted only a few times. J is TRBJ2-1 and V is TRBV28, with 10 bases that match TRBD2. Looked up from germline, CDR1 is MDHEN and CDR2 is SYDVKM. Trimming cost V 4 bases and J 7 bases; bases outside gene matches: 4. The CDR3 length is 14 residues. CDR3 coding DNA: TGTGCCAGCAGTTCTAGCGGGAGAATAAATGAGCAGTTCTTC. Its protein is CASSSSGRINEQFF.

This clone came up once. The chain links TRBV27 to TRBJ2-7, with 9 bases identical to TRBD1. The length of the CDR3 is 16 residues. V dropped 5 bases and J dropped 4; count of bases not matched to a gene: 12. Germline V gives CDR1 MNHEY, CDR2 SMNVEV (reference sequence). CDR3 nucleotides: TGTGCCAGCAGTCTTACGGGACAGGGCCTAGGGTACGAGCAGTACTTC. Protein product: CASSLTGQGLGYEQYF.

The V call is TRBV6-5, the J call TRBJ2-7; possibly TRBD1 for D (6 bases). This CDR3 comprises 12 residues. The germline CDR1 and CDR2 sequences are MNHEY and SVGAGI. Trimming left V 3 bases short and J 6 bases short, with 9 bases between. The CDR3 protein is CASSYRGSEQYF. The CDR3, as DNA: TGTGCCAGCAGTTATAGGGGGAGCGAGCAGTACTTC.

This CDR3 reads CASSSGIDKVPNSPLHF. DNA for the CDR3: TGTGCCAGCTCCTCGGGAATCGATAAAGTGCCTAACTCACCCCTCCACTTT. The chain has TRBV18 and TRBJ1-6; D gene unclear. V was clipped by 6 bases and J by 10 bases, with 25 bases between them. This CDR3 spans 17 amino acids. The germline gives CDR1 KGHSH, CDR2 LQKENI.

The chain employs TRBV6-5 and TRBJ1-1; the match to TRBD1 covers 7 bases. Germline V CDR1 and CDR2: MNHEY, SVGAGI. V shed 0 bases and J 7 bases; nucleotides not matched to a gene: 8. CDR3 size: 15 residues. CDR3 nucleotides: TGTGCCAGCAGTTACTCGAAACAGGGGTGGGGTGAAGCTTTCTTT. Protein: CASSYSKQGWGEAFF.

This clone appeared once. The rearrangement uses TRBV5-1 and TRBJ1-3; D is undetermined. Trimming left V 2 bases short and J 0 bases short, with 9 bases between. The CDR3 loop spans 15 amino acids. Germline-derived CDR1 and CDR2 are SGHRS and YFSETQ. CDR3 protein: CASSLYRDSGNTIYF. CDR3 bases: TGCGCCAGCAGCTTATACAGAGACTCTGGAAACACCATATATTTT.

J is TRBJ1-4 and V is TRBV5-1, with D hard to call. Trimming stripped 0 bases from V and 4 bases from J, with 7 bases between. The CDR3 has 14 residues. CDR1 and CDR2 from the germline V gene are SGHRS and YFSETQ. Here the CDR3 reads CASSLAGDNEKLFF. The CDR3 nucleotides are TGCGCCAGCAGCTTGGCCGGGGATAATGAAAAACTGTTTTTT.

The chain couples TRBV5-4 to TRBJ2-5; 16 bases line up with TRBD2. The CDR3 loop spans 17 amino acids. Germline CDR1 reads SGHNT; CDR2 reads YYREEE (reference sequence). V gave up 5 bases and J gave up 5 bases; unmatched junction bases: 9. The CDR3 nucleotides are TGTGCCAGCAGGGTGGGGACTAGCGGGAGGGCCTCGGAGACCCAGTACTTC. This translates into CASRVGTSGRASETQYF. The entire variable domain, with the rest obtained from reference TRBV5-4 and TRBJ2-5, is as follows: ETGVTQSPTHLIKTRGQQVTLRCSSQSGHNTVSWYQQALGQGPQFIFQYYREEENGRGNFPPRFSGLQFPNYSSELNVNALELDDSALYLCASRVGTSGRASETQYFGPGTRLLVL.

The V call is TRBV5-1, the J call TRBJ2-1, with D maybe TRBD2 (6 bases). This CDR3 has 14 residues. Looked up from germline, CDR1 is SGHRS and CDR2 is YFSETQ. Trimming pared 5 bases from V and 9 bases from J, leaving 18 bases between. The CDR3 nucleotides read TGCGCCAGCAGTATCTTGGTTGGAGGGGCTGAGCAGTTCTTC. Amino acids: CASSILVGGAEQFF.

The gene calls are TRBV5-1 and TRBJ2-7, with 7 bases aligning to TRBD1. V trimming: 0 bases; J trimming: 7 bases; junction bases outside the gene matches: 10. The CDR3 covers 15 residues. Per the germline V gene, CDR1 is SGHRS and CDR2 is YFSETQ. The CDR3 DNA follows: TGCGCCAGCAGCTTGGCGAGAAGGGGGCTAGGAGAGCAGTACTTC. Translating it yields CASSLARRGLGEQYF.

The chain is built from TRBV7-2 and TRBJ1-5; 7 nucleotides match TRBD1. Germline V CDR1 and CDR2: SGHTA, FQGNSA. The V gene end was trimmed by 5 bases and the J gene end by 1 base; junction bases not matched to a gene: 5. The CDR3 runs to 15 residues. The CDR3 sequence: CASSPTGASNQPQHF. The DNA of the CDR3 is TGTGCCAGCAGCCCTACAGGGGCGAGCAATCAGCCCCAGCATTTT.

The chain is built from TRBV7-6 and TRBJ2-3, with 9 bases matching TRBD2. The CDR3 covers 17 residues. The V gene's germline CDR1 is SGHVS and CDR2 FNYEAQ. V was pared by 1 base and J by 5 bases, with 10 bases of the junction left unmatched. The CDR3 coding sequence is TGTGCCAGCAGCTTAGTAGCGGGAGTTAGTTCAGGAGATACGCAGTATTTT. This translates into CASSLVAGVSSGDTQYF.

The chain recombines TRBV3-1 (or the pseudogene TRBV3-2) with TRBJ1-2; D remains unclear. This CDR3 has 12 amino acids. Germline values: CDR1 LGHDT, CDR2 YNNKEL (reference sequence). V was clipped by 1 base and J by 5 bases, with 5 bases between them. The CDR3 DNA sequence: TGTGCCAGCAGCCAAGTTCCGTATGGCTACACCTTC. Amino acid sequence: CASSQVPYGYTF.

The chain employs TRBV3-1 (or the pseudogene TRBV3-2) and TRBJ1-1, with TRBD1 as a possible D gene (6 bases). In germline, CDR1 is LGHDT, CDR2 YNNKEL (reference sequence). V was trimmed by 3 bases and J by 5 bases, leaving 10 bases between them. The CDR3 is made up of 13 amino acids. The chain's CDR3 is CASSQSGETEAFF. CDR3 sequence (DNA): TGTGCCAGCAGCCAGTCAGGGGAGACTGAAGCTTTCTTT.

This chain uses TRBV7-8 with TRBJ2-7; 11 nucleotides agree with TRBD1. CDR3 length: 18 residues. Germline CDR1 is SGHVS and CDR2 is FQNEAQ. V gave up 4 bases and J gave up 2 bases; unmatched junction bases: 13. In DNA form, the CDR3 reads TGTGCCAGCAGCTCCGGAGGGACAGGGGGTGCCAATCCCTACGAGCAGTACTTC. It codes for CASSSGGTGGANPYEQYF. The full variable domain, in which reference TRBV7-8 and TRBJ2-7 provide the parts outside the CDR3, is GAGVSQSPRYKVAKRGQDVALRCDPISGHVSLFWYQQALGQGPEFLTYFQNEAQLDKSGLPSDRFFAERPEGSVSTLKIQRTQQEDSAVYLCASSSGGTGGANPYEQYFGPGTRLTVT.

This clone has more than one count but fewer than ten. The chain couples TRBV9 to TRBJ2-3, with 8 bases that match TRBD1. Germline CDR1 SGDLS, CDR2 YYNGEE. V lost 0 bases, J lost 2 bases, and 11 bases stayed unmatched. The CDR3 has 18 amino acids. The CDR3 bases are TGTGCCAGCAGCGTAGACCCGCGGGCAGGGGGCATCACAGATACGCAGTATTTT. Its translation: CASSVDPRAGGITDTQYF.

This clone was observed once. The DNA of the CDR3 is TGTGCCAGCAGTCCTACCCAAGCCTACGAGCAGTACTTC. Amino acids: CASSPTQAYEQYF. The V call is TRBV27, the J call TRBJ2-7, with D hard to call. With 5 bases removed from V and 2 bases from J, the gap between germline ends came to 10 bases. The V gene's germline CDR1 is MNHEY and CDR2 SMNVEV (reference sequence). CDR3 length: 13 residues.

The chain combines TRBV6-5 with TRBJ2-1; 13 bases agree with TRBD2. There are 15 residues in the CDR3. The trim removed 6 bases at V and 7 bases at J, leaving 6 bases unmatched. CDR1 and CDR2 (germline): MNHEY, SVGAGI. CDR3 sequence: CASSTGTSGNNEQFF. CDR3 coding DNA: TGTGCCAGCAGCACCGGGACTAGCGGGAATAATGAGCAGTTCTTC.

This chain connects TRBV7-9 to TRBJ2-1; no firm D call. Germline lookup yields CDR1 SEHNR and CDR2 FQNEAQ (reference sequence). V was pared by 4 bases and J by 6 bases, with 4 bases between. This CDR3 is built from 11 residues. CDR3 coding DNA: TGTGCCAGCAGCTCACTCAATGAGCAGTTCTTC. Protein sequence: CASSSLNEQFF.

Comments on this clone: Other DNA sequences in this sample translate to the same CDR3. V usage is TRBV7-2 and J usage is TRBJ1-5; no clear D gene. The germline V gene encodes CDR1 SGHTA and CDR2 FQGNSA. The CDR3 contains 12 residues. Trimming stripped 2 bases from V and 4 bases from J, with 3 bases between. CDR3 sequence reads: CASSLPNQPQHF. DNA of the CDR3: TGTGCCAGCAGCTTACCTAATCAGCCCCAGCATTTT.